The T cell receptor (beta chain) described here comes from a study of T cell repertoires in cytomegalovirus infection. Study-wide background: Matching HLA type and CMV infection were both indicated by public TCR beta signatures.

TCRdb called the reads again in MiXCR, with one record for every CDR3 protein. The sample holds 69,000 or so distinct CDR3 sequences, about 29% seen once. On this clonotype: Its target is unknown.

The germline CDR1 and CDR2 sequences are SGHTS and YDEGEE. V was cut by 7 bases and J by 0 bases, with 10 bases left in between. There are 14 residues in the CDR3. General study results and limits: Summed frequency of shared TCR beta families picked out CMV carriers who also had the relevant HLA.

The genes are TRBV5-8 and TRBJ2-2; D unresolved. The source of this sequence is a human donor in good health (CMV status not recorded). Some clones in this sample may be carry-over from other donors' samples. Sequencing was performed on CD8+ T cells from cultured PBMCs, taken from culture after CMV antigen stimulation. CDR3 bases: TGTGCCAGCCGGCGCCCCGCGAACACCGGGGAGCTGTTTTTT. Amino acid sequence: CASRRPANTGELFF.